This record looks at one T cell receptor beta chain sequence and its context. The junction had 6 bases not matched to a gene; V was cut back by 3 bases and J by 4 bases. The germline V gene has CDR1 SGDLS and CDR2 YYNGEE. There are 14 residues in the CDR3. Libraries were prepared by immunoSEQ multiplex PCR; TCRdb keeps only in-frame clonotypes and omits some of them. The table records about 120,000 clones, approximately 93% of them present only once. The data originate from a study of T cell changes during pregnancy in multiple sclerosis. The chain links TRBV9 to TRBJ1-1; the match to TRBD1 covers 7 bases. Sequencing was performed on peripheral blood, taken before pregnancy. This clonotype was obtained from a female donor with multiple sclerosis, enrolled in a pregnancy study. The DNA for the CDR3 is TGTGCCAGCAGCGCGCAGGGGGTTGGCACTGAAGCTTTCTTT. Amino acids: CASSAQGVGTEAFF.